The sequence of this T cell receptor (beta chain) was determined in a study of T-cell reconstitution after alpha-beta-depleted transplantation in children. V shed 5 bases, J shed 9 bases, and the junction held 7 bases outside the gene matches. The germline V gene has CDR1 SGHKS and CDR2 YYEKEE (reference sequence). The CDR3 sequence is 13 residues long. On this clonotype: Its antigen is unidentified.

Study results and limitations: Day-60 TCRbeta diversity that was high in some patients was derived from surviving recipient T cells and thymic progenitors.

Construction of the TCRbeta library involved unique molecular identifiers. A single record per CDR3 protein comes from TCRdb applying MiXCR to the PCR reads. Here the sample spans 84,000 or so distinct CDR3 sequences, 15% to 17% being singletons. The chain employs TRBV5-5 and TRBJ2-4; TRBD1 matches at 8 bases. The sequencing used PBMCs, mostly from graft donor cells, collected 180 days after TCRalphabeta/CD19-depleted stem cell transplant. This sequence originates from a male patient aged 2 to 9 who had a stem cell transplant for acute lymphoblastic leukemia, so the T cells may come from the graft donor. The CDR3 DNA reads TGTGCCAGCAGGGACAGGGAAGTGAGCATTCAGTACTTC. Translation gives CASRDREVSIQYF.